These T cell receptor beta chains were read from a single sample in a study of T cell repertoires in cytomegalovirus infection. TCRdb analysed the reads with MiXCR anew, one entry per CDR3 protein. This sample has 200,000 to 250,000 distinct CDR3 sequences, with 30% to 45% found just once. No antigen has been assigned to these receptors. The material was CD8+ T cells from cultured PBMCs, obtained from culture after CMV antigen stimulation. The source is a human donor in good health (CMV status not recorded). Some clones in this sample may be carry-over from other donors' samples. The CDR3 runs from the conserved cysteine through the conserved F or W. The order of the fields is CDR3 protein, CDR3 DNA, D gene, J gene, clone size, V gene. A D gene is named only where the DNA matches it firmly. Rows may omit the clone size; those that give it use once, few, many or a size class.

CDR3: CASSDYRVRAKLFF
DNA: TGTGCCAGCAGTGATTATAGGGTACGGGCAAAACTGTTTTTT
D: .
J: TRBJ1-4
size: few
V: TRBV2

CDR3: CASSHRTGKIEKLFF
DNA: TGTGCCAGCAGCCATCGGACAGGGAAGATTGAAAAACTGTTTTTT
D: TRBD1
J: TRBJ1-4
size: many
V: TRBV7-8

CDR3: CASSLSPGQGVYYEQYF
DNA: TGTGCCAGCAGTTTATCTCCGGGACAGGGAGTTTACTACGAGCAGTACTTC
D: TRBD1
J: TRBJ2-7
size: few
V: TRBV5-5

CDR3: CASSFAGDYEQYF
DNA: TGTGCCAGCAGTTTCGCAGGGGACTACGAGCAGTACTTC
D: .
J: TRBJ2-7
size: few
V: TRBV27

CDR3: CASSQAGYNEQFF
DNA: TGTGCCAGCAGCCAGGCGGGGTACAATGAGCAGTTCTTC
D: .
J: TRBJ2-1
size: few
V: TRBV3-1

CDR3: CASSYASVNEQFF
DNA: TGTGCCAGCAGTTATGCCTCGGTCAATGAGCAGTTCTTC
D: .
J: TRBJ2-1
size: many
V: TRBV6-5

CDR3: CASSPVGLSGPGELFF
DNA: TGTGCCAGCAGCCCGGTGGGCCTATCAGGGCCCGGGGAGCTGTTTTTT
D: .
J: TRBJ2-2
size: .
V: TRBV7-6

CDR3: CSVEDPGTGSYNEQFF
DNA: TGCAGCGTTGAAGATCCCGGGACAGGGTCCTACAATGAGCAGTTCTTC
D: TRBD1
J: TRBJ2-1
size: .
V: TRBV29-1

CDR3: CASSPGTVRNQPQHF
DNA: TGTGCCAGCAGCCCCGGGACGGTCCGCAATCAGCCCCAGCATTTT
D: .
J: TRBJ1-5
size: few
V: TRBV7-9

CDR3: CASSYSASGGQDTQYF
DNA: TGTGCCAGCAGTTACTCGGCTAGCGGGGGGCAAGATACGCAGTATTTT
D: TRBD2
J: TRBJ2-3
size: .
V: TRBV6-5

CDR3: CASTDRVISNTGELFF
DNA: TGTGCCAGCACCGACAGGGTAATATCGAACACCGGGGAGCTGTTTTTT
D: TRBD1
J: TRBJ2-2
size: .
V: TRBV2

CDR3: CASSIFSGGINTGELFF
DNA: TGTGCCAGTAGTATTTTTAGCGGGGGAATTAACACCGGGGAGCTGTTTTTT
D: TRBD2
J: TRBJ2-2
size: medium-sized
V: TRBV19

CDR3: CSARGRPGSEYEQYF
DNA: TGCAGTGCTAGAGGTCGACCGGGCTCCGAGTACGAGCAGTACTTC
D: .
J: TRBJ2-7
size: .
V: TRBV20-1

CDR3: CASSSGTSSYNEQFF
DNA: TGTGCCAGCAGCTCCGGGACTAGCTCCTACAATGAGCAGTTCTTC
D: TRBD2
J: TRBJ2-1
size: many
V: TRBV7-3

CDR3: CASSSFDYDQYF
DNA: TGTGCCAGCAGTTCCTTCGACTACGATCAGTACTTC
D: .
J: TRBJ2-7
size: .
V: TRBV28

CDR3: CASSPRDSSQPQHF
DNA: TGTGCCAGCAGTCCGAGGGACAGCTCCCAGCCCCAGCATTTT
D: TRBD1
J: TRBJ1-5
size: many
V: TRBV12-3/TRBV12-4

CDR3: CASTPTGSASSPLHF
DNA: TGTGCCAGCACCCCAACAGGCTCGGCAAGTTCACCCCTCCACTTT
D: .
J: TRBJ1-6
size: .
V: TRBV6-5

CDR3: CASSELRSMNTEAFF
DNA: TGTGCCAGTAGTGAACTCAGGAGTATGAACACTGAAGCTTTCTTT
D: .
J: TRBJ1-1
size: .
V: TRBV19

CDR3: CASSPGTRGNEQFF
DNA: TGTGCCAGCAGCCCCGGGACTAGGGGAAATGAGCAGTTCTTC
D: TRBD2
J: TRBJ2-1
size: few
V: TRBV7-6

CDR3: CASSDLAGGQIDTQYF
DNA: TGTGCCAGCAGCGACCTAGCGGGGGGGCAAATAGATACGCAGTATTTT
D: TRBD2
J: TRBJ2-3
size: few
V: TRBV7-3

CDR3: CASSQVDSIEKLFF
DNA: TGTGCCAGCAGTCAAGTGGACAGCATCGAAAAACTGTTTTTT
D: .
J: TRBJ1-4
size: few
V: TRBV6-6

CDR3: CASSNSDRGIFYEQYF
DNA: TGTGCCAGCAGCAACTCGGACAGGGGCATATTCTACGAGCAGTACTTC
D: TRBD1
J: TRBJ2-7
size: .
V: TRBV7-9

CDR3: CASSRRPPTSGSYNEQFF
DNA: TGTGCCAGCAGCCGCCGTCCCCCCACTAGCGGGAGCTACAATGAGCAGTTCTTC
D: TRBD2
J: TRBJ2-1
size: .
V: TRBV7-8

CDR3: CASSLEQGAGGGYTF
DNA: TGTGCCAGCAGCTTAGAACAGGGGGCGGGGGGTGGCTACACCTTC
D: TRBD1
J: TRBJ1-2
size: many
V: TRBV7-2

CDR3: CASSSGLKTYEQYF
DNA: TGTGCCAGCAGTTCCGGACTAAAGACCTACGAGCAGTACTTC
D: .
J: TRBJ2-7
size: .
V: TRBV28

CDR3: CASSWGVSGAYNEQFF
DNA: TGTGCCAGCAGTTGGGGCGTTAGCGGGGCTTACAATGAGCAGTTCTTC
D: TRBD2
J: TRBJ2-1
size: .
V: TRBV6-5

CDR3: CARSLIDSGTDTQYF
DNA: TGTGCCAGAAGCTTAATCGATTCGGGGACAGATACGCAGTATTTT
D: .
J: TRBJ2-3
size: .
V: TRBV27

CDR3: CASSSSQGATSPLHF
DNA: TGTGCCAGCAGCTCGTCACAGGGGGCAACCTCACCCCTCCACTTT
D: TRBD1
J: TRBJ1-6
size: few
V: TRBV12-3/TRBV12-4

CDR3: CSAPGQNYGYTF
DNA: TGCAGTGCCCCGGGGCAGAACTATGGCTACACCTTC
D: .
J: TRBJ1-2
size: few
V: TRBV20-1

CDR3: CASSIPITGTETYEQYF
DNA: TGTGCCAGTAGTATACCCATCACAGGGACCGAGACCTACGAGCAGTACTTC
D: .
J: TRBJ2-7
size: .
V: TRBV19

CDR3: CASSSRAFTSTDTQYF
DNA: TGTGCCAGCAGTTCTCGAGCGTTCACTAGCACAGATACGCAGTATTTT
D: .
J: TRBJ2-3
size: .
V: TRBV7-9

CDR3: CSGNDLYGYTF
DNA: TGCAGCGGTAACGACCTCTATGGCTACACCTTC
D: .
J: TRBJ1-2
size: .
V: TRBV29-1

CDR3: CASSLAQDPGGYTF
DNA: TGTGCCAGCAGCTTAGCGCAGGACCCGGGTGGCTACACCTTC
D: .
J: TRBJ1-2
size: .
V: TRBV7-9

CDR3: CSVERDSPYEQYF
DNA: TGCAGCGTTGAAAGGGACAGCCCCTACGAGCAGTACTTC
D: TRBD1
J: TRBJ2-7
size: once
V: TRBV29-1

CDR3: CASSLKQREIISYNEQFF
DNA: TGTGCCAGCAGCTTGAAACAAAGGGAGATAATCTCCTACAATGAGCAGTTCTTC
D: .
J: TRBJ2-1
size: .
V: TRBV11-1